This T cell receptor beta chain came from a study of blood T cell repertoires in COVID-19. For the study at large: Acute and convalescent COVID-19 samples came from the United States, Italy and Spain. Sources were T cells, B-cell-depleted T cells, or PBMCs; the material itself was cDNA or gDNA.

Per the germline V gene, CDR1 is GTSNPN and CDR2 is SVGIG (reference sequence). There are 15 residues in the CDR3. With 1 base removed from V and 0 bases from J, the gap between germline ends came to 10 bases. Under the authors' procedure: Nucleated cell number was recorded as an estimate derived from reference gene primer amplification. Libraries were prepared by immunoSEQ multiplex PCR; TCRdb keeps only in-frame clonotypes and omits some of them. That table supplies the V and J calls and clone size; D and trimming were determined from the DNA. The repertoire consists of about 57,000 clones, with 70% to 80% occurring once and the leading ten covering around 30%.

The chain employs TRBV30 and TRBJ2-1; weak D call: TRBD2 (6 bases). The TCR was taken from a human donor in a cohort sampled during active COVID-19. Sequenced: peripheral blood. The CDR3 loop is CAWSGLVNSYNEQFF. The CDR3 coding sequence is TGTGCCTGGAGTGGACTAGTGAACTCCTACAATGAGCAGTTCTTC.